The 27 T cell receptor beta chains presented below share a single source sample, sequenced in a study of liver allograft versus peripheral blood T cells (dated by TCRdb to the early 2020s). Regarding the study in general: T cell receptor repertoires present within transplanted livers were compared with repertoires in the peripheral blood of liver transplant recipients.

TCRdb names Illumina MiSeq as the instrument used. The public reads were reprocessed in TCRdb via fastp at Q25 and MiXCR, keeping in-frame beta chains. Here each entry gathers all rows of one CDR3 protein and keeps the most common genes and DNA. The sample table shows 1,500 to 2,000 distinct CDR3 sequences, and 15% to 20% are seen once. The ten top clones hold approximately 8.1% of the sample. Every receptor here comes from a human patient who had a liver transplant. Some T cells may derive from the graft donor when a transplant has been performed.

This clonotype is labeled as large. The gene calls are TRBV6-6 and TRBJ2-7, with D hard to call. From germline, CDR1 is MNHNY and CDR2 SVGAGI (reference sequence). The V gene lost 0 bases and the J gene lost 9 bases, with 12 bases spanning the gap. This CDR3 is built from 13 residues. CDR3 sequence reads: CASSYSSPATQYF. Here the CDR3 DNA reads TGTGCCAGCAGTTACTCGAGCCCCGCAACGCAGTACTTC.

This clonotype ranks as medium-sized (0.01 to 0.1%). The chain carries TRBV6-5 and TRBJ2-3; D not certain. The V gene lost 0 bases and the J gene lost 0 bases, with 13 bases spanning the gap. The CDR3 covers 17 residues. Germline assignment: CDR1 MNHEY and CDR2 SVGAGI. The CDR3 loop is CASSYSRSVTSTDTQYF. CDR3 nucleotides: TGTGCCAGCAGTTACTCGAGGAGCGTCACTAGCACAGATACGCAGTATTTT.

This clonotype is labeled as medium-sized. V usage is TRBV20-1 and J usage is TRBJ1-4; D gene ambiguous. This CDR3 contains 14 residues. Germline V gene lookup returns CDR1 DFQATT and CDR2 SNEGSKA (reference sequence). With 5 bases removed from V and 2 bases from J, the gap between germline ends came to 12 bases. This CDR3 is CSAFPGTTNEKLFF. In DNA form, the CDR3 reads TGCAGTGCTTTCCCAGGAACTACTAATGAAAAACTGTTTTTT.

This CDR3 is CASSVAARGHNEQFF. The CDR3 nucleotides are TGTGCCAGCAGCGTAGCTGCTCGGGGGCATAATGAGCAGTTCTTC. The J gene is TRBJ2-1, the V gene TRBV9, with D tentatively TRBD1 or TRBD2 (6 bases each). The V gene lost 0 bases and the J gene lost 7 bases, with 14 bases spanning the gap. CDR1 is SGDLS, CDR2 YYNGEE, per germline. The CDR3 length is 15 residues.

This clonotype was seen ten or more times. The chain recombines TRBV19 with TRBJ1-1, with D unresolved. V gave up 0 bases and J gave up 3 bases, with 2 bases separating them. The CDR3 contains 12 residues. Germline V gene data show CDR1 as LNHDA and CDR2 as SQIVND (reference sequence). Here the CDR3 reads CASSIDYTEAFF. The CDR3 nucleotides read TGTGCCAGTAGTATAGACTACACTGAAGCTTTCTTT.

This clonotype is judged medium-sized (0.01 to 0.1%). This chain connects TRBV20-1 to TRBJ1-1; 12 positions match TRBD1. Trimming cost V 5 bases and J 5 bases; bases outside gene matches: 9. This CDR3 region has 15 residues. Germline V gives CDR1 DFQATT, CDR2 SNEGSKA (reference sequence). DNA for the CDR3: TGCAGTGCTTTTAACCGGGACAGGGGGCGGACTGAAGCTTTCTTT. It yields the protein CSAFNRDRGRTEAFF.

The chain employs TRBV5-4 and TRBJ1-1; D is uncertain. This CDR3 is built from 14 residues. Germline V lookup: CDR1 SGHNT, CDR2 YYREEE (reference sequence). The V end was cut by 5 bases, the J end by 1 base, with 12 bases between. DNA for the CDR3: TGTGCCAGCAGGATTGACAACTCGAACACTGAAGCTTTCTTT. Translated: CASRIDNSNTEAFF. Drawing the rest from reference TRBV5-4 and TRBJ1-1, the complete variable domain is ETGVTQSPTHLIKTRGQQVTLRCSSQSGHNTVSWYQQALGQGPQFIFQYYREEENGRGNFPPRFSGLQFPNYSSELNVNALELDDSALYLCASRIDNSNTEAFFGQGTRLTVV.

Sample share makes this clonotype large. This chain links TRBV29-1 with TRBJ1-5, with 9 bases that match TRBD1. V shed 6 bases and J 1 base; nucleotides not matched to a gene: 4. The CDR3 consists of 14 residues. Looked up from germline, CDR1 is SQVTM and CDR2 is ANQGSEA. For the CDR3, the DNA is TGCAGCGTAGTCGGGACAGGGAGCAATCAGCCCCAGCATTTT. Translation: CSVVGTGSNQPQHF.

This clonotype is labeled medium-sized. The chain uses TRBV11-1 and TRBJ2-7, with D tentatively TRBD1 (5 bases). CDR3 length: 13 amino acids. Trimming took 1 base from V and 3 from J, leaving 7 bases between them. Germline V gene lookup returns CDR1 SGHAT and CDR2 FQDESV (reference sequence). CDR3 coding DNA: TGTGCCAGCAGCTTAGACAGGAACTACGAGCAGTACTTC. It translates to CASSLDRNYEQYF.

This clonotype is termed medium-sized (0.01 to 0.1%). The chain has TRBV7-2 and TRBJ2-1; maybe TRBD2 (6 bases). The CDR3 length is 15 residues. V lost 7 bases to trimming and J lost 8 bases, with 21 bases between them. Germline V gene data show CDR1 as SGHTA and CDR2 as FQGNSA. CDR3 sequence: CASNIHPGTPDEQFF. The DNA for the CDR3 is TGTGCCAGCAACATACATCCCGGGACTCCGGATGAGCAGTTCTTC.

Relative to its sample, this clonotype is medium-sized. The chain joins TRBV6-1 to TRBJ2-1, with D unclear. V shed 1 base and J shed 12 bases, with 7 bases lying between them. The CDR3 has 11 residues. The germline gives CDR1 MNHNS, CDR2 SASEGT. The CDR3 spells CASSEEGRQFF. CDR3 DNA sequence: TGTGCCAGCAGTGAAGAGGGAAGGCAGTTCTTC.

The chain uses TRBV3-1 and TRBJ2-1, with D unclear. The CDR3 runs to 11 residues. With 6 bases removed from V and 6 bases from J, the gap between germline ends came to 6 bases. Germline V lookup: CDR1 LGHDT, CDR2 YNNKEL (reference sequence). CDR3 in amino acids: CASRQTNEQFF. CDR3 bases: TGTGCCAGCAGACAAACCAATGAGCAGTTCTTC.

Within the sample, this clonotype is medium-sized. CDR3 sequence (DNA): TGTGCCAGCAGCTGGGATAGCGGGAGAAGGGGCGAGCAGTACTTC. This codes for CASSWDSGRRGEQYF. V is TRBV7-2 and J is TRBJ2-7; 9 bases fit TRBD2. V dropped 4 bases and J dropped 6; count of bases not matched to a gene: 10. CDR3 length: 15 residues. Germline V CDR1 and CDR2: SGHTA, FQGNSA.

This clonotype is judged medium-sized. This chain uses TRBV18 with TRBJ1-4; 12 bases are a match to TRBD1. The CDR3 totals 19 residues. The germline V gene encodes CDR1 KGHSH and CDR2 LQKENI. V gave up 0 bases and J gave up 1 base; unmatched junction bases: 6. CDR3 sequence reads: CASSPPVGTGGVTNEKLFF. In DNA form, the CDR3 reads TGTGCCAGCTCACCACCAGTCGGGACAGGGGGCGTAACTAATGAAAAACTGTTTTTT. Filled out from reference TRBV18 and TRBJ1-4, the complete variable domain reads NAGVMQNPRHLVRRRGQEARLRCSPMKGHSHVYWYRQLPEEGLKFMVYLQKENIIDESGMPKERFSAEFPKEGPSILRIQQVVRGDSAAYFCASSPPVGTGGVTNEKLFFGSGTQLSVL.

This clonotype is medium-sized within its sample. The DNA of the CDR3 is TGTGCCAGCTCACCACAGACAGGAAATGAGCAGTTCTTC. Translating gives CASSPQTGNEQFF. This rearrangement joins TRBV18 to TRBJ2-1, with a possible D match to TRBD1 (6 bases). The CDR3 runs 13 residues. Trimming took off 1 base at V and 7 bases at J, with 8 bases between the two ends. Germline V gene sequence: CDR1 KGHSH, CDR2 LQKENI. Combining the CDR3 with reference TRBV18 and TRBJ2-1 gives the whole variable domain NAGVMQNPRHLVRRRGQEARLRCSPMKGHSHVYWYRQLPEEGLKFMVYLQKENIIDESGMPKERFSAEFPKEGPSILRIQQVVRGDSAAYFCASSPQTGNEQFFGPGTRLTVL.

Within the sample, this clonotype is medium-sized (0.01 to 0.1%). The rearrangement links TRBV18 to TRBJ2-1, with 13 positions matching TRBD2. The CDR3 has 14 residues. Germline CDR1 is KGHSH and CDR2 is LQKENI. The ends lost 6 bases at V and 9 bases at J; junction bases unmatched: 5. DNA for the CDR3: TGTGCCAGCTCCGGACTAGCGGGAGAAGGTGAGCAGTTCTTC. Translating it yields CASSGLAGEGEQFF.

As for this clonotype: This may stem from a read error, because a much larger clone lies one nucleotide away. This chain connects TRBV7-9 to TRBJ1-1, with TRBD1 as a possible D gene (6 bases). In germline, CDR1 is SEHNR, CDR2 FQNEAQ (reference sequence). This CDR3 is 12 amino acids long. In DNA form, the CDR3 reads TGTGTCACGAGAGGGGGTGGCACTGAAGCTTTCTTT. Amino acid sequence: CVTRGGGTEAFF.

The sample holds a few counts of this clonotype. V usage is TRBV2 and J usage is TRBJ1-4; D is undetermined. CDR3 length: 18 residues. Germline values: CDR1 SNHLY, CDR2 FYNNEI. The V gene lost 3 bases and the J gene lost 3 bases, with 20 bases spanning the gap. CDR3 amino acids: CASSDRSPAIWSNEKLFF. CDR3 in DNA: TGTGCCAGCAGTGACCGATCCCCGGCGATTTGGTCTAATGAAAAACTGTTTTTT.

In its sample, this clonotype ranks as medium-sized (0.01 to 0.1%). The rearrangement uses TRBV6-2 or TRBV6-3 and TRBJ2-7; 11 nucleotides line up with TRBD1. The CDR3 spans 14 residues. After removal of 8 bases from V and 4 bases from J, the junction contained 7 bases not matched to a gene. Germline V lookup: CDR1 MNHEY, CDR2 SVGEGT. The CDR3 spells CASSGQGAYYEQYF. The CDR3 region has the DNA TGTGCCAGCTCAGGACAGGGGGCGTATTACGAGCAGTACTTC.

In the case of this clonotype: This is likely an artifact of a read error, given a far larger clone one base away. The gene calls are TRBV6-1 and TRBJ1-4; D is undetermined. Near its end, the DNA agrees better with TRBJ1-6, so the J call may be wrong. The CDR3 loop spans 15 amino acids. CDR1 MNHNS and CDR2 SASEGT come from the germline V gene. CDR3: CASSSGQIYNSPLHF. CDR3 DNA: TGTGCCAGCAGCAGCGGGCAGATTTATAATTCACCCCTCCACTTT.

This clonotype qualifies as medium-sized. This chain uses TRBV6-2 or TRBV6-3 with TRBJ1-1; D not certain. Trimming cost V 10 bases and J 2 bases, with 17 bases left between them. Germline V gene lookup returns CDR1 MNHEY and CDR2 SVGEGT. This CDR3 spans 14 amino acids. Here the CDR3 DNA reads TGTGCCACCACCACCCGGACGGCAAACACTGAAGCTTTCTTT. Translated: CATTTRTANTEAFF.

In its sample, this clonotype is medium-sized. This chain links TRBV20-1 with TRBJ2-1; D may match TRBD1 or TRBD2 (5 bases each). Trimming pared 5 bases from V and 6 bases from J, leaving 20 bases between. This CDR3 spans 15 amino acids. The V gene's germline CDR1 is DFQATT and CDR2 SNEGSKA (reference sequence). CDR3 DNA sequence: TGCAGTGCTGGGCGAGGGGTCCTAACGTCCAATGAGCAGTTCTTC. Amino acid sequence: CSAGRGVLTSNEQFF.

This clonotype is large within its sample. The rearrangement uses TRBV29-1 and TRBJ1-2, with D uncertain. V was shortened by 5 bases and J by 3 bases, with 10 bases between the two germline ends. The CDR3 extends over 12 amino acids. Germline CDR1 reads SQVTM; CDR2 reads ANQGSEA. The CDR3, as DNA: TGCAGCGTTAGAACCGGGGACTATGGCTACACCTTC. It encodes CSVRTGDYGYTF.

By share, this clonotype counts as medium-sized. The chain links TRBV20-1 to TRBJ1-3, with D possibly TRBD1 on 5 matching bases. Deletions cut 0 bases from V and 5 bases from J, with 8 bases between. Per germline, CDR1 DFQATT and CDR2 SNEGSKA (reference sequence). The CDR3 extends over 13 amino acids. CDR3 sequence (DNA): TGCAGTGCTAGAGATGGGGGGAGAAACACCATATATTTT. It encodes CSARDGGRNTIYF.

This clonotype was seen a few times. This chain uses TRBV6-5 with TRBJ2-5; D remains ambiguous. Trimming cost V 2 bases and J 5 bases, with 12 bases left between them. CDR1 MNHEY and CDR2 SVGAGI come from the germline V gene. The CDR3 contains 14 residues. The CDR3 protein is CASSYRRGVETQYF. DNA for the CDR3: TGTGCCAGCAGTTACCGGCGCGGTGTCGAGACCCAGTACTTC.

This clonotype was counted a few times. The genes are TRBV7-9 and TRBJ1-2; D uncertain. Trimming cost V 2 bases and J 0 bases, with 13 bases left between them. CDR1 is SEHNR, CDR2 FQNEAQ, per germline (reference sequence). The CDR3 spans 16 residues. CDR3 bases: TGTGCCAGCAGCTTACGTGGGCCCCACCCTAACTATGGCTACACCTTC. This gives the protein CASSLRGPHPNYGYTF.

Within the sample, this clonotype is large. The V call is TRBV7-9, the J call TRBJ1-4; 7 nucleotides match TRBD1. The CDR3 extends over 16 amino acids. Losses at the gene ends were 5 bases for V and 8 bases for J; bases not matched to a gene: 14. CDR1 and CDR2 from the germline V gene are SEHNR and FQNEAQ (reference sequence). The CDR3: CASSPGKGQLEEKLFF. CDR3 in DNA: TGTGCCAGCAGCCCAGGAAAGGGACAGCTCGAAGAAAAACTGTTTTTT.